One and the same sample provided the 30 T cell receptor beta chains below, sequenced in a study of CD4 T cells in relation to SARS-CoV-2 and coronaviruses. Unexposed donor CD4+ T cells date from about 2011-2018, before the COVID-19 pandemic. Clones were sequenced by immunoSEQ multiplex PCR, and TCRdb holds only the in-frame ones, with some missing. The table has roughly 71,000 clones, about 87% seen once; the top ten hold over 1.5%. The sample taken for sequencing was memory CD4+ T cells from PBMCs. The receptors shown here come from a human donor in good health.

The V call is TRBV4-1, the J call TRBJ1-2; a possible D gene is TRBD1 (5 bases). The germline CDR1 and CDR2 sequences are MGHRA and YSYEKL. The CDR3 is made up of 17 amino acids. V was pared by 2 bases and J by 4 bases, with 20 bases between. The CDR3 loop reads CASSQTVVTGSTYGYTF. In nucleotides, the CDR3 is TGCGCCAGCAGCCAAACCGTCGTTACAGGCTCCACCTATGGCTACACCTTC.

The chain combines TRBV10-2 with TRBJ2-1; 12 bases map to TRBD2. The CDR3 loop spans 13 amino acids. V shed 0 bases and J 13 bases; nucleotides not matched to a gene: 1. Germline CDR1 WSHSY, CDR2 SAAADI. The DNA for the CDR3 is TGCGCCAGCAGTGAGTCGACTAGCGGGAGACAGTTCTTC. This gives the protein CASSESTSGRQFF.

The chain employs TRBV2 and TRBJ2-1, with 9 bases lining up with TRBD1. The V gene's germline CDR1 is SNHLY and CDR2 FYNNEI. The ends lost 3 bases at V and 8 bases at J; junction bases unmatched: 14. The CDR3 extends over 17 amino acids. In DNA form, the CDR3 reads TGTGCCAGCAGTGACCTCCGGACAGGGGTTGTCGCGGATGAGCAGTTCTTC. Its protein product is CASSDLRTGVVADEQFF.

The DNA for the CDR3 is TGTGCCAGCTCAACTTTGGGGCTTGACACCGGGGAGCTGTTTTTT. Protein: CASSTLGLDTGELFF. This chain links TRBV18 with TRBJ2-2; weak D call: TRBD1 (5 bases). The CDR3 extends over 15 amino acids. With 5 bases removed from V and 3 bases from J, the gap between germline ends came to 13 bases. Germline V lookup: CDR1 KGHSH, CDR2 LQKENI.

This clone was seen only once. The chain has TRBV19 and TRBJ1-4; TRBD1 might be the D (5 bases). V lost 0 bases to trimming and J lost 8 bases, with 19 bases between them. The CDR3 extends over 17 amino acids. Germline V lookup: CDR1 LNHDA, CDR2 SQIVND (reference sequence). The CDR3 DNA sequence: TGTGCCAGTAGTATAGAATCGACAGCCCGCCTAGGAGAAAAACTGTTTTTT. Translating gives CASSIESTARLGEKLFF.

This clone turned up a few times. V gene TRBV7-9 combines with J gene TRBJ1-2, with D possibly matching TRBD1 (5 bases). The CDR3 contains 13 residues. Germline lookup yields CDR1 SEHNR and CDR2 FQNEAQ (reference sequence). Trimming removed 2 bases from V and 4 bases from J, with 8 bases in between. The CDR3 DNA sequence: TGTGCCAGCAGCTTACTAGGGGCCTATGGCTACACCTTC. Protein product: CASSLLGAYGYTF.

The genes are TRBV7-9 and TRBJ2-1, with D possibly called TRBD1 or TRBD2 (6 bases each). The CDR3 is 12 residues long. The ends were cut back, 2 bases at V and 15 bases at J, with 14 bases in the middle. Germline V gene sequence: CDR1 SEHNR, CDR2 FQNEAQ (reference sequence). Here the CDR3 DNA reads TGTGCCAGCAGCTTAAGGGGGGTTGGTTGGTTCTTC. It encodes CASSLRGVGWFF. Filled out from reference TRBV7-9 and TRBJ2-1, the complete variable domain reads DTGVSQNPRHKITKRGQNVTFRCDPISEHNRLYWYRQTLGQGPEFLTYFQNEAQLEKSRLLSDRFSAERPKGSFSTLEIQRTEQGDSAMYLCASSLRGVGWFFGPGTRLTVL.

The chain links TRBV14 to TRBJ2-7; 9 bases are shared with TRBD2. Germline assignment: CDR1 SGHDN and CDR2 FVKESK. Losses at the gene ends were 3 bases for V and 1 base for J; bases not matched to a gene: 7. The CDR3 loop spans 16 amino acids. The CDR3 region has the DNA TGTGCCAGCAGCCACCCCCCCAGCGGGGGGTCCTACGAGCAGTACTTC. Its protein is CASSHPPSGGSYEQYF. Full variable domain (rest looked up from reference TRBV14 and TRBJ2-7): EAGVTQFPSHSVIEKGQTVTLRCDPISGHDNLYWYRRVMGKEIKFLLHFVKESKQDESGMPNNRFLAERTGGTYSTLKVQPAELEDSGVYFCASSHPPSGGSYEQYFGPGTRLTVT.

This rearrangement joins TRBV27 to TRBJ2-1; TRBD2 agrees at 9 bases. CDR3 length: 14 residues. The trim removed 6 bases at V and 12 bases at J, leaving 12 bases unmatched. CDR1 and CDR2 from the germline V gene are MNHEY and SMNVEV (reference sequence). CDR3 loop: CASSLTGTSTVQFF. CDR3 DNA: TGTGCCAGCAGCCTTACCGGGACTAGCACGGTGCAGTTCTTC.

The chain has TRBV18 and TRBJ2-1; no clear D gene. V dropped 0 bases and J dropped 6 bases, with 9 bases sitting between them. Germline CDR1 reads KGHSH; CDR2 reads LQKENI. The CDR3 length is 14 residues. In nucleotides, the CDR3 is TGTGCCAGCTCACCACCGCCTGGGCGCAATGAGCAGTTCTTC. Translation gives CASSPPPGRNEQFF.

The V gene is TRBV5-6, the J gene TRBJ2-6; tentative D call: TRBD1 (5 bases). This CDR3 has 15 amino acids. Trimming stripped 0 bases from V and 2 bases from J, with 6 bases between. Germline assignment: CDR1 SGHDT and CDR2 YYEEEE. CDR3 DNA: TGTGCCAGCAGCTTGGTAGGGGCTGGGGCCAACGTCCTGACTTTC. This codes for CASSLVGAGANVLTF.

This clone is a singleton in its sample. The chain couples TRBV5-1 to TRBJ1-1; possibly TRBD1 for D (6 bases). CDR1 SGHRS and CDR2 YFSETQ come from the germline V gene. The V and J ends lost 4 bases and 5 bases respectively, with 18 bases between them. The CDR3 is 15 amino acids. Here the CDR3 reads CASSVTGSGGTEAFF. The CDR3 region has the DNA TGCGCCAGCAGCGTAACAGGGTCCGGGGGAACTGAAGCTTTCTTT.

The chain is built from TRBV28 and TRBJ1-2; D is uncertain. There are 12 residues in the CDR3. Germline assignment: CDR1 MDHEN and CDR2 SYDVKM. Trimming took 2 bases from V and 8 from J, leaving 9 bases between them. In nucleotides, the CDR3 is TGTGCCAGCAGTTTAAACGTGGCCGGCTACACCTTC. This gives the protein CASSLNVAGYTF.

The chain is built from TRBV9 and TRBJ1-1, with D unclear. CDR1 is SGDLS and CDR2 is YYNGEE in the germline V gene. The length of the CDR3 is 14 residues. Trimming left V 0 bases short and J 5 bases short, with 11 bases between. CDR3 residues: CASSVVDDRTEAFF. The CDR3 DNA follows: TGTGCCAGCAGCGTAGTCGATGATCGGACTGAAGCTTTCTTT.

The rearrangement joins TRBV5-3 to TRBJ2-3; 8 nucleotides agree with TRBD1. TRBV5-3 is known as an ORF, though its function is uncertain. Trimming removed 4 bases from V and 0 bases from J; junction bases left unmatched: 4. The CDR3 has 15 residues. The CDR3 reads CARSLRQGSTDTQYF. The CDR3 DNA follows: TGTGCCAGAAGCCTAAGACAGGGGAGCACAGATACGCAGTATTTT.

The chain uses TRBV11-2 and TRBJ1-5, with D possibly matching TRBD1 (5 bases). V lost 0 bases to trimming and J lost 6 bases, with 12 bases between them. Per germline, CDR1 SGHAT and CDR2 FQNNGV. CDR3 size: 15 residues. For the CDR3, the DNA is TGTGCCAGCAGCTTAGAGGCCGGGGGAGGTCAGCCCCAGCATTTT. Its protein product is CASSLEAGGGQPQHF.

V gene TRBV18 combines with J gene TRBJ2-2; D is uncertain. Germline V gene data show CDR1 as KGHSH and CDR2 as LQKENI. V lost 5 bases, J lost 2 bases, and 9 bases lay in between. This CDR3 spans 14 amino acids. In DNA form, the CDR3 reads TGTGCCAGCTCAGAGGACGGAAACACCGGGGAGCTGTTTTTT. Translated: CASSEDGNTGELFF.

The genes are TRBV19 and TRBJ2-3, with D maybe TRBD2 (6 bases). CDR3 size: 15 residues. V was shortened by 5 bases and J by 4 bases, with 16 bases between the two germline ends. Germline CDR1 is LNHDA and CDR2 is SQIVND (reference sequence). The CDR3 is CASSPQRRVPDTQYF. The CDR3 DNA follows: TGTGCCAGTAGTCCCCAAAGGAGGGTGCCAGATACGCAGTATTTT.

V gene TRBV20-1 combines with J gene TRBJ2-7; TRBD2 agrees at 8 bases. CDR3 length: 16 amino acids. The ends lost 3 bases at V and 6 bases at J; junction bases unmatched: 16. The germline V gene encodes CDR1 DFQATT and CDR2 SNEGSKA (reference sequence). CDR3 DNA sequence: TGCAGTGCTAGTCTCCCAGGGCGGAGCGGGAGTACCGAGCAGTACTTC. The encoded protein is CSASLPGRSGSTEQYF.

This clone has a single count. The rearrangement links TRBV7-2 to TRBJ2-1; D is perhaps TRBD1 or TRBD2 (5 bases each). CDR3 length equals 13 residues. Germline loops: CDR1 SGHTA, CDR2 FQGNSA. Deletions cut 4 bases from V and 4 bases from J, with 8 bases between. Here the CDR3 DNA reads TGTGCCAGCAGCTGGGGGAAATACAATGAGCAGTTCTTC. It encodes CASSWGKYNEQFF.

This CDR3 is CASGGPNTGELFF. The CDR3 coding sequence is TGCGCCAGCGGGGGGCCGAACACCGGGGAGCTGTTTTTT. The gene calls are TRBV5-1 and TRBJ2-2, with D tentatively TRBD1 or TRBD2 (6 bases each). Germline V gives CDR1 SGHRS, CDR2 YFSETQ. This CDR3 is built from 13 residues. The ends were cut back, 7 bases at V and 0 bases at J, with 7 bases in the middle. Full variable domain (remainder filled in from reference TRBV5-1 and TRBJ2-2): KAGVTQTPRYLIKTRGQQVTLSCSPISGHRSVSWYQQTPGQGLQFLFEYFSETQRNKGNFPGRFSGRQFSNSRSEMNVSTLELGDSALYLCASGGPNTGELFFGEGSRLTVL.

This chain connects TRBV2 to TRBJ1-4, with 9 bases lining up with TRBD1. This CDR3 contains 14 residues. J was trimmed by 7 bases and V by 3 bases; bases with no gene match: 3. Germline CDR1 and CDR2: SNHLY and FYNNEI. The CDR3 region has the DNA TGTGCCAGCAGTGAGGACAGGGGATTTGAAAAACTGTTTTTT. Residues: CASSEDRGFEKLFF.

The chain recombines TRBV2 with TRBJ2-7; 7 bases fit TRBD1. This CDR3 is built from 15 residues. J was trimmed by 0 bases and V by 2 bases; bases with no gene match: 4. Germline V lookup: CDR1 SNHLY, CDR2 FYNNEI. The CDR3: CASSEHGTASYEQYF. The DNA of the CDR3 is TGTGCCAGCAGTGAACATGGGACAGCCTCCTACGAGCAGTACTTC.

The V gene is TRBV10-1, the J gene TRBJ1-1; D gene unclear. Deletions cut 0 bases from V and 6 bases from J, with 11 bases between. Germline CDR1 and CDR2: WNHNN and SYGVQD (reference sequence). This CDR3 comprises 14 residues. The CDR3 coding sequence is TGCGCCAGCAGTGAGTCGCGGTCTACCGCTGAAGCTTTCTTT. Its translation: CASSESRSTAEAFF.

V is TRBV27 and J is TRBJ2-3, with D possibly matching TRBD1 (6 bases). V gave up 5 bases and J gave up 8 bases, with 14 bases separating them. This CDR3 is 13 amino acids long. CDR1 MNHEY and CDR2 SMNVEV come from the germline V gene (reference sequence). CDR3 in DNA: TGTGCCAGCAGTCCGCAAACAGGGACTACGCAGTATTTT. It yields the protein CASSPQTGTTQYF.

The chain recombines TRBV18 with TRBJ1-1; D ambiguous. Looked up from germline, CDR1 is KGHSH and CDR2 is LQKENI. The length of the CDR3 is 14 residues. The V end lost 2 bases, the J end lost 2 bases, and 9 bases lay between the germline ends. The CDR3 here is CASSPLEGNTEAFF. The CDR3 region has the DNA TGTGCCAGCTCACCATTGGAGGGAAACACTGAAGCTTTCTTT.

This sequence joins TRBV2 and TRBJ1-2, with TRBD1 as a possible D gene (6 bases). The germline V gene encodes CDR1 SNHLY and CDR2 FYNNEI. The CDR3 spans 16 residues. Trimming stripped 3 bases from V and 7 bases from J, with 21 bases between. CDR3 DNA: TGTGCCAGCAGTGAGGGCAGGGGTGCCCAAATGAGTGGCTACACCTTC. It encodes CASSEGRGAQMSGYTF.

The V gene is TRBV11-2, the J gene TRBJ2-7, with TRBD2 matching 15 bases. The V and J ends lost 3 bases and 5 bases, in that order; junction bases with no gene match: 8. The V gene's germline CDR1 is SGHAT and CDR2 FQNNGV. The CDR3 contains 17 residues. CDR3 coding DNA: TGTGCCAGCAGCTTGACGGGACTAGCGGGAGGCCGGGACGAGCAGTACTTC. It encodes CASSLTGLAGGRDEQYF.

The genes are TRBV15 and TRBJ2-7; D may be TRBD1 or TRBD2 (5 bases each). The germline V gene has CDR1 LNHNV and CDR2 YYDKDF (reference sequence). V shed 1 base and J shed 2 bases, with 9 bases lying between them. The CDR3 totals 14 residues. CDR3 nucleotides: TGTGCCACCAGCAGAGTGGGGGTTGCCTACGAGCAGTACTTC. This codes for CATSRVGVAYEQYF.

The V gene is TRBV5-4, the J gene TRBJ2-7; 7 bases line up with TRBD1. The V segment lost 4 bases and the J segment 0 bases; nucleotides outside the gene matches: 10. From germline, CDR1 is SGHNT and CDR2 YYREEE (reference sequence). The CDR3 is 16 amino acids. Here the CDR3 DNA reads TGTGCCAGCAGCACTCGGACAGGTGTAAGCTCCTACGAGCAGTACTTC. Amino acids: CASSTRTGVSSYEQYF.